The 27 T cell receptor beta chains below come from one sample, sequenced in a study of blood T cell repertoires in COVID-19. Sequencing was performed with immunoSEQ multiplex PCR; in TCRdb, only in-frame clones are kept and a portion is missing. The sample records about 120,000 clones, approximately 85% being singletons. Sequencing used peripheral blood. These receptors were collected from a human donor in a cohort sampled during active COVID-19.

The chain joins TRBV7-8 to TRBJ2-5, with 9 nucleotides matching TRBD1. V dropped 1 base and J dropped 4; count of bases not matched to a gene: 10. The CDR3 length is 17 residues. In germline, CDR1 is SGHVS, CDR2 FQNEAQ. The CDR3 region has the DNA TGTGCCAGCAGCTTAGTTGCGGACAGGGGCGGTTTAGAGACCCAGTACTTC. Its protein is CASSLVADRGGLETQYF.

This clone was detected only a few times. This chain joins TRBV5-4 and TRBJ2-1; 13 bases match TRBD2. The CDR3 extends over 17 amino acids. Germline CDR1 SGHNT, CDR2 YYREEE (reference sequence). Germline trimming cut 0 bases from V and 2 bases from J; bases unmatched to any gene: 2. DNA of the CDR3: TGTGCCAGCAGCTTGGGTGGGACTAGCGGGGCCTACAATGAGCAGTTCTTC. It yields the protein CASSLGGTSGAYNEQFF.

In this sample, this clone turned up a few times. This sequence joins TRBV7-9 and TRBJ2-7, with D perhaps matching TRBD2 (7 bases). With 7 bases removed from V and 6 bases from J, the gap between germline ends came to 16 bases. This CDR3 comprises 13 residues. From germline, CDR1 is SEHNR and CDR2 FQNEAQ (reference sequence). The CDR3 sequence is CASILAGAGEQYF. The CDR3 coding sequence is TGTGCCAGCATCCTCGCGGGGGCCGGCGAGCAGTACTTC.

V gene TRBV9 combines with J gene TRBJ2-1, with TRBD2 matching over 9 bases. This CDR3 contains 16 residues. CDR1 is SGDLS, CDR2 YYNGEE, per germline. V trimming: 0 bases; J trimming: 2 bases; junction bases outside the gene matches: 3. The CDR3 protein is CASSVEVAGAYNEQFF. The CDR3 DNA follows: TGTGCCAGCAGCGTAGAAGTAGCGGGGGCCTACAATGAGCAGTTCTTC.

The rearrangement uses TRBV5-4 and TRBJ2-1; D gene uncertain. Trimming left V 0 bases short and J 7 bases short, with 8 bases between. CDR1 is SGHNT and CDR2 is YYREEE in the germline V gene (reference sequence). The CDR3 consists of 13 residues. The CDR3 reads CASSLATRNEQFF. CDR3 nucleotide sequence: TGTGCCAGCAGCTTGGCCACCAGGAATGAGCAGTTCTTC.

This rearrangement joins TRBV5-1 to TRBJ2-5, with D unclear. With 4 bases removed from V and 1 base from J, the gap between germline ends came to 11 bases. The CDR3 length is 14 residues. Germline V gene sequence: CDR1 SGHRS, CDR2 YFSETQ. The CDR3 DNA is TGCGCCAGCAGCCCCCAGGCAGTCCAAGAGACCCAGTACTTC. Protein sequence: CASSPQAVQETQYF.

V is TRBV28 and J is TRBJ1-1; 9 nucleotides match TRBD1. The CDR3 covers 14 residues. With V trimmed by 2 bases and J by 5 bases, 3 bases remained unmatched. Germline lookup yields CDR1 MDHEN and CDR2 SYDVKM. The CDR3 is CASSLGTGRTEAFF. CDR3 bases: TGTGCCAGCAGTTTAGGGACAGGGAGGACTGAAGCTTTCTTT.

The chain joins TRBV5-8 to TRBJ2-2; 9 bases agree with TRBD2. The CDR3 has 15 residues. Trimming at V came to 3 bases and at J to 7 bases, leaving 7 bases not matched to a gene. CDR1 and CDR2 (germline): SGHTS, YDEGEE. The CDR3 protein is CASSSGLASGGELFF. The DNA for the CDR3 is TGTGCCAGCAGCTCGGGACTAGCTTCGGGCGGGGAGCTGTTTTTT.

This chain joins TRBV2 and TRBJ1-1; D is unclear. This CDR3 has 14 residues. Germline assignment: CDR1 SNHLY and CDR2 FYNNEI. Trimming took off 3 bases at V and 0 bases at J, with 8 bases between the two ends. CDR3 bases: TGTGCCAGCAGTGAGCAGGCCCTGAACACTGAAGCTTTCTTT. Residues: CASSEQALNTEAFF.

The V gene is TRBV19, the J gene TRBJ2-3; D is perhaps TRBD1 (6 bases). The germline V and J ends were trimmed by 3 bases and 2 bases, with 15 bases remaining between them. This CDR3 comprises 16 residues. Germline assignment: CDR1 LNHDA and CDR2 SQIVND (reference sequence). The CDR3 coding sequence is TGTGCCAGTAGTATCCATTCGACAGGAGTCACAGATACGCAGTATTTT. Translated, it gives CASSIHSTGVTDTQYF. The entire variable domain, with the rest obtained from reference TRBV19 and TRBJ2-3, is as follows: DGGITQSPKYLFRKEGQNVTLSCEQNLNHDAMYWYRQDPGQGLRLIYYSQIVNDFQKGDIAEGYSVSREKKESFPLTVTSAQKNPTAFYLCASSIHSTGVTDTQYFGPGTRLTVL.

This clone has more than one count but fewer than ten. The chain combines TRBV6-5 with TRBJ2-7, with a weak D call TRBD1 (6 bases). Germline V gene sequence: CDR1 MNHEY, CDR2 SVGAGI. There are 15 residues in the CDR3. Trimming took off 6 bases at V and 7 bases at J, with 22 bases between the two ends. The CDR3 DNA sequence: TGTGCCAGCAGCCGACGGGACACCTACTCCGGGGAGCAGTACTTC. Protein: CASSRRDTYSGEQYF.

This clone was seen a few times. V is TRBV6-2 or TRBV6-3 and J is TRBJ2-2; 10 nucleotides align to TRBD2. V lost 0 bases to trimming and J lost 6 bases; unmatched junction nucleotides: 4. From germline, CDR1 is MNHEY and CDR2 SVGEGT. The CDR3 has 16 residues. CDR3 residues: CASSYSSGGSAGELFF. The CDR3 nucleotides are TGTGCCAGCAGTTACTCTAGCGGGGGGAGCGCCGGGGAGCTGTTTTTT.

This clone was observed a handful of times. The genes are TRBV12-5 and TRBJ1-5; tentative D call: TRBD1 (5 bases). V was pared by 6 bases and J by 3 bases, with 12 bases between. Per germline, CDR1 LGHNT and CDR2 FRNRAP. There are 14 residues in the CDR3. In DNA, the CDR3 is TGTGCTAGTGGGGAAACAGGTGCCAATCAGCCCCAGCATTTT. The encoded protein is CASGETGANQPQHF.

The chain recombines TRBV19 with TRBJ1-2, with D hard to call. The CDR3 covers 11 residues. Germline CDR1 is LNHDA and CDR2 is SQIVND (reference sequence). V was trimmed by 3 bases and J by 5 bases, leaving 4 bases between them. The CDR3 bases are TGTGCCAGTAGTATCGCGTATGGCTACACCTTC. Translating gives CASSIAYGYTF.

The gene calls are TRBV7-2 and TRBJ2-3, with 8 bases fitting TRBD2. Germline V gives CDR1 SGHTA, CDR2 FQGNSA. The J segment lost 5 bases and the V segment lost 2 bases, leaving 12 bases of the junction unmatched. The CDR3 runs 17 residues. CDR3 loop: CASSLTPAGGSEDTQYF. As DNA, the CDR3 is TGTGCCAGCAGCTTAACCCCCGCGGGGGGTTCGGAAGATACGCAGTATTTT.

The sample holds one count of this clone. The chain has TRBV7-9 and TRBJ1-4; D is possibly TRBD1 (6 bases). Germline CDR1 reads SEHNR; CDR2 reads FQNEAQ (reference sequence). V was pared by 4 bases and J by 1 base, with 19 bases between. The CDR3 is made up of 18 amino acids. The CDR3 sequence is CASSWAGAGKVTNEKLFF. The CDR3 DNA reads as TGTGCCAGCAGCTGGGCGGGGGCTGGGAAAGTAACTAATGAAAAACTGTTTTTT.

About this clone itself: Other DNA sequences in the sample encode the same CDR3. The V call is TRBV28, the J call TRBJ1-2; tentatively, D is TRBD1 (5 bases). The CDR3 extends over 14 amino acids. Germline V gene lookup returns CDR1 MDHEN and CDR2 SYDVKM. Trimming took off 3 bases at V and 6 bases at J, with 14 bases between the two ends. CDR3: CASSFQRGGDGYTF. Here the CDR3 DNA reads TGTGCCAGCAGTTTTCAACGGGGGGGGGATGGCTACACCTTC.

V gene TRBV5-1 combines with J gene TRBJ2-5; 7 bases are a match to TRBD1. V was clipped by 5 bases and J by 1 base; unmatched bases: 8. The CDR3 runs to 15 residues. Per the germline V gene, CDR1 is SGHRS and CDR2 is YFSETQ. CDR3 in DNA: TGCGCCAGCAGGCGAGGGACAGCATCCCAAGAGACCCAGTACTTC. This translates into CASRRGTASQETQYF.

The rearrangement joins TRBV7-6 to TRBJ2-3, with TRBD2 identical over 13 bases. There are 18 residues in the CDR3. CDR1 SGHVS and CDR2 FNYEAQ come from the germline V gene. After removal of 1 base from V and 4 bases from J, the junction contained 8 bases not matched to a gene. This CDR3 is CASSLEGTSGAGADTQYF. CDR3 DNA sequence: TGTGCCAGCAGCTTAGAGGGGACTAGCGGGGCAGGTGCAGATACGCAGTATTTT. The whole variable domain, remainder taken from reference TRBV7-6 and TRBJ2-3, is GAGVSQSPRYKVTKRGQDVALRCDPISGHVSLYWYRQALGQGPEFLTYFNYEAQQDKSGLPNDRFSAERPEGSISTLTIQRTEQRDSAMYRCASSLEGTSGAGADTQYFGPGTRLTVL.

The chain employs TRBV2 and TRBJ1-2, with D unclear. The V gene lost 2 bases and the J gene lost 7 bases, with 5 bases spanning the gap. The CDR3 totals 11 residues. Per the germline V gene, CDR1 is SNHLY and CDR2 is FYNNEI. The CDR3 DNA reads TGTGCCAGCAGTGAACTTGTTGGCTACACCTTC. It codes for CASSELVGYTF.

The chain has TRBV6-2 or TRBV6-3 and TRBJ2-2; TRBD2 might be the D (6 bases). The CDR3 loop spans 14 amino acids. Germline V gene data show CDR1 as MNHEY and CDR2 as SVGEGT. The V end was cut by 5 bases, the J end by 5 bases, with 12 bases between. The CDR3 spells CASSRAAGTGELFF. The CDR3, as DNA: TGTGCCAGCAGTCGGGCGGCGGGGACCGGGGAGCTGTTTTTT.

The chain joins TRBV5-1 to TRBJ1-4, with 7 bases aligning to TRBD1. The CDR3 runs to 15 residues. The trim removed 2 bases at V and 8 bases at J, leaving 9 bases unmatched. Per germline, CDR1 SGHRS and CDR2 YFSETQ. The CDR3 loop is CASSFGQGEGEKLFF. CDR3 nucleotides: TGCGCCAGCAGCTTCGGGCAGGGGGAAGGGGAAAAACTGTTTTTT.

This clone was seen a handful of times. This sequence joins TRBV20-1 and TRBJ1-6; possibly TRBD1 for D (5 bases). The CDR3 has 10 residues. The germline CDR1 and CDR2 sequences are DFQATT and SNEGSKA (reference sequence). Trimming left V 3 bases short and J 14 bases short, with 8 bases between. CDR3 amino acids: CSASTGSLHF. CDR3 in DNA: TGCAGTGCTAGCACAGGCTCCCTCCACTTT.

The gene calls are TRBV18 and TRBJ2-7, with D possibly TRBD1 on 5 matching bases. V was trimmed by 2 bases and J by 3 bases, leaving 14 bases between them. The CDR3 has 15 amino acids. Per the germline V gene, CDR1 is KGHSH and CDR2 is LQKENI. The CDR3 DNA is TGTGCCAGCTCACCATCAGGGCAGTCTAACTACGAGCAGTACTTC. The encoded protein is CASSPSGQSNYEQYF. Based on the CDR3 plus reference TRBV18 and TRBJ2-7, the full variable domain is NAGVMQNPRHLVRRRGQEARLRCSPMKGHSHVYWYRQLPEEGLKFMVYLQKENIIDESGMPKERFSAEFPKEGPSILRIQQVVRGDSAAYFCASSPSGQSNYEQYFGPGTRLTVT.

The chain recombines TRBV5-8 with TRBJ1-3; D is unresolved. V was clipped by 7 bases and J by 0 bases, with 8 bases between them. This CDR3 has 13 amino acids. The germline V gene encodes CDR1 SGHTS and CDR2 YDEGEE. The CDR3, as DNA: TGTGCCAGCCATCGGGGCTCTGGAAACACCATATATTTT. This gives the protein CASHRGSGNTIYF.

The CDR3 loop is CASRLSGGWGEQYF. The DNA for the CDR3 is TGCGCCAGCCGACTAAGCGGGGGATGGGGGGAGCAGTACTTC. J is TRBJ2-7 and V is TRBV4-1, with 8 bases identical to TRBD2. V was clipped by 8 bases and J by 7 bases; unmatched bases: 13. The CDR3 loop spans 14 amino acids. CDR1 is MGHRA and CDR2 is YSYEKL in the germline V gene.

The chain uses TRBV18 and TRBJ2-7; 8 bases match TRBD1. V trimming: 3 bases; J trimming: 2 bases; junction bases outside the gene matches: 3. The CDR3 consists of 14 residues. Germline V lookup: CDR1 KGHSH, CDR2 LQKENI. CDR3 sequence: CASSPGQGTYEQYF. As DNA, the CDR3 is TGTGCCAGCTCACCCGGACAGGGTACCTACGAGCAGTACTTC.